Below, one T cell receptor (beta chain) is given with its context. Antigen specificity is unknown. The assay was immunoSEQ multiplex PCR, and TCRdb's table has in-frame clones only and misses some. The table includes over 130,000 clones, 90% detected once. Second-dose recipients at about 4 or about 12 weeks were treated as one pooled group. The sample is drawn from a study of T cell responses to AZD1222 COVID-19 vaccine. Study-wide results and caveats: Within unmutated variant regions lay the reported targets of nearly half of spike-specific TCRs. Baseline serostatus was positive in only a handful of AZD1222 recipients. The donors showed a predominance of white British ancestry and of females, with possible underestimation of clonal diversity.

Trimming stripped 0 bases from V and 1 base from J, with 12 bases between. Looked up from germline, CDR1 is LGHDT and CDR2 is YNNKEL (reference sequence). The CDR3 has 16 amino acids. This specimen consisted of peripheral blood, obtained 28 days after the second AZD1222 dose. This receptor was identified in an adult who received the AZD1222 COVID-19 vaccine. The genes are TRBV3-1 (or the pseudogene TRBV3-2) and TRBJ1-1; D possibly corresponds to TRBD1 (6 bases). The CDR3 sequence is CASSQESGGWNTEAFF. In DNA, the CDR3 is TGTGCCAGCAGCCAAGAGAGTGGGGGCTGGAACACTGAAGCTTTCTTT.